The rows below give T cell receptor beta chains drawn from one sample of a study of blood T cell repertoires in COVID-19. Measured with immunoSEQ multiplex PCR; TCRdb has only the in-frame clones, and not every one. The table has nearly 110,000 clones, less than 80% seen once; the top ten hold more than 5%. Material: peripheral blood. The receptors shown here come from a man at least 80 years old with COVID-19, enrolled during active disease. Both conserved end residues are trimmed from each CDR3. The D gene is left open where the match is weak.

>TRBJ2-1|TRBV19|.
ASSSYNEQF
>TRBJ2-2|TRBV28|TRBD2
ASSLTSGRAMKTGELF
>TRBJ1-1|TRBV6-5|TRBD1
ASSTGGLDTEAF
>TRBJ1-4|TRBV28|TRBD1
ASSTWDRINEKLF
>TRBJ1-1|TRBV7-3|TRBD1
ASSGSGGAYTEAF
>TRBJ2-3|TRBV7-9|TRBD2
ASSSSGKITDTQY
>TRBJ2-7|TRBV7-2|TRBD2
ASSSSGKYYEQY
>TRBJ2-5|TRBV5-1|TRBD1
ASSLGTGGEETQY
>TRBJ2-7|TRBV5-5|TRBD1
ASSFRDREIYEQY
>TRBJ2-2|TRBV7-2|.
ASSPHRGAGELF
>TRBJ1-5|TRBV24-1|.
ATTGKQGQPQH
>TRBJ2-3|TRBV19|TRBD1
ASSRTGVGTDTQY
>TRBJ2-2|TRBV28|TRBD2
ASRASGAANTGELF
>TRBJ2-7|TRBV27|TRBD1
ASRTGNGEQY
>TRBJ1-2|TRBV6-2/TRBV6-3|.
ASSAGGDYGYT
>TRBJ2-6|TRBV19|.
ASSINRQSSGANVLT
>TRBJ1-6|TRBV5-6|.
ASSLRGPLH
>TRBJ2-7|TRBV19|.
ASSVGVGSEQY
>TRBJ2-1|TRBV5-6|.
ASSPGWGLNEQF
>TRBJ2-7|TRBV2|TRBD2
ASSEGLAPYEQY
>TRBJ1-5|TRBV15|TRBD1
ATSMGQANQPQH
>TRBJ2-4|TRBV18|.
ASSPDGKNIQY
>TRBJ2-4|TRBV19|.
ASSVTPRGIINIQY
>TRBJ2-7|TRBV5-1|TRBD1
ATRTGASYEQY
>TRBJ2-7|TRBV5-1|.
ASSHGTSGGFYEQY
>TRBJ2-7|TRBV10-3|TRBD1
AISGTGGSYEQY
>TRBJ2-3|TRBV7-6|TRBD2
ASSPKTGGSTDTQY
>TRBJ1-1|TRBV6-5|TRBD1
ASSIGTGNTEAF
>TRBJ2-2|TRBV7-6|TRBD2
ASSLIEAGGPTGELF
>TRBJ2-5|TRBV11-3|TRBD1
ASSLGGQGIQETQY
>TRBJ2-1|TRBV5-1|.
ASSFTGVEGEQF
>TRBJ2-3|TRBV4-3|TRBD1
ASSQWAGQGIDTQY
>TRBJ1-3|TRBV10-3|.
AITLGELAGNTIY
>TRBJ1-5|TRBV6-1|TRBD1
ASSVGQGANSNQPQH
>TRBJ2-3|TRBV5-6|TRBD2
ASRLTSGTDTQY
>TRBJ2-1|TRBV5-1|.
ASSPQPGSAYNEQF